This T cell receptor (beta chain) was sequenced for a study of T-cell memory formation after mild COVID-19 (dated by TCRdb to the early 2020s). The study in broad terms: TCR sequence clusters from the two donors were found to be largely donor specific. In a couple of donors, T-cell clones that expanded and contracted after mild COVID-19 were followed by sequencing TCRalpha and TCRbeta repertoires longitudinally. The cohort was made up of two young adult volunteers, one female and one male, who were previously healthy. The paper's findings and limits, for the study overall: Some responding clones were detected in pre-infection memory, which suggested that pre-existing cross-reactive memory T cells had joined the SARS-CoV-2 response. Contracting CD4+ clones appeared mostly in the CM and EM memory subsets, whereas CD8+ clones were enriched in EMRA. Only two mild cases were covered in the study, and larger cohorts including severe cases with pre-infection samples were considered necessary. Clones contracting from day 15 to 85 had balanced CD4/CD8 phenotypes, while a second wave expanding from day 15 to 37 was biased towards CD4+. Whether the second-wave clones peaking on day 37 were SARS-CoV-2 specific was not confirmed.

This clonotype has only a few counts. What antigen it recognizes has not been identified. No base qualities exist here, and no much larger clone lies one base off it. From its cysteine to its phenylalanine, the CDR3 spans 16 amino acids. CDR3 DNA is the only sequence kept; it has 48 bases, read in frame from the first base. CDR1 is given as LGHNA and CDR2 as YSLEER, both from the germline V gene. The V end gives up 3 bases and the J end 4 bases, leaving 7 bases in the junction not matched to a gene. For sequencing, an Illumina NovaSeq 6000 was employed. Using 5'RACE with constant-segment primers, TCRalpha and TCRbeta cDNA libraries were constructed, with sample barcodes and unique molecular identifiers added in the process. RNA was extracted from every sample with Trizol reagent. The libraries were amplified in two PCR steps, and the second step added a second sample barcode and Illumina TruSeq adapters. Libraries were sequenced on an Illumina NovaSeq with 2 x 150 bp paired-end reads. Processing in the source paper ran as follows. With migec v1.2.7, reads were demultiplexed and then collapsed into UMI-guided consensus sequences. With mixcr v2.1.11, UMI consensuses were aligned to TRA and TRB V and J templates and assembled into clonotypes. Clonotypes were classified as expanded or contracted when called significant by both edgeR and NoisET, with noise models trained on biological replicates. For edgeR calls, the cutoffs were a false discovery rate-adjusted p below 0.01 and a log2 fold-change threshold of 1. As an exploratory analysis of dynamics, PCA with hierarchical clustering was applied to max-normalized trajectories of the 1000 most abundant clonotypes. Separately sequenced CD4+ and CD8+ repertoires were used to assign the CD4 or CD8 phenotype of responding clones. TCRdb trimmed the raw reads at Q25, called clones with MiXCR and kept productive beta chains. Here each entry gathers all rows of one CDR3 protein and keeps the most common genes and DNA. The V and J calls were determined by TCRdb, not by the authors. The sample profile shows over 350,000 distinct CDR3 sequences; approximately 15% of them were found once. 20% to 25% of the sample rests with the top ten.

Ficoll-Paque density gradient centrifugation was the method used to isolate PBMCs. This clonotype originated in a man aged 18 to 29 who had mild COVID-19 (a few samples of this study predate the infection). The sample titles of this study are shuffled in the database, so cell type and time point are left out; the donor was told from shared clones. The rearranged chain carries TRBV4-3 and TRBJ2-5; 11 middle bases align to TRBD1. Sequenced material: PBMCs or a T cell subset sorted from them (not recorded which). The nucleotides are TGCGCCAGCAGCCAGGGGGGACAGGGGGGAGGAGAGACCCAGTACTTC. This encodes CASSQGGQGGGETQYF.